This T cell receptor beta chain was recovered during a study of blood T cell repertoires in COVID-19. Overall study context: Some COVID-19 samples were acute and others convalescent; all came from the United States, Italy and Spain. Sources were T cells, B-cell-depleted T cells, or PBMCs; the material itself was cDNA or gDNA.

In the original processing: How many nucleated cells were present was estimated from reference gene primer amplification. Method: immunoSEQ multiplex PCR; TCRdb's copy keeps in-frame clones and lacks some. The V and J calls and the clone size are those of that table, but D and trimming were determined from the DNA. The sample lists about 360,000 clones; approximately 86% were seen once. This clonotype originated in a human donor in a cohort sampled during active COVID-19. Sequenced input: peripheral blood.

The CDR3 nucleotides are TGTGCCAGCAGCTTGTCCGGGGGCACTGAAGCTTTCTTT. Its translation is CASSLSGGTEAFF. J is TRBJ1-1 and V is TRBV5-4; perhaps TRBD1 as D (5 bases). CDR1 SGHNT and CDR2 YYREEE come from the germline V gene (reference sequence). This CDR3 has 13 residues. Between the trimmed V and J ends, which lost 1 base and 4 bases, there was a span of 8 bases.